This record covers a single T cell receptor beta chain. Its antigen specificity is not known. Base qualities are missing; no much larger clone stands one base away. Libraries were prepared through the immunoSEQ multiplex PCR assay. For the multiplex PCR, a mixture combining 60 forward primers for TCR Vbeta segments and 13 reverse primers for TCR Jbeta segments was used. The CDR3 region of rearranged TCR beta genes was amplified from genomic DNA by a multiplex PCR assay. The Illumina HiSeq System was used to sequence the amplified TCR beta libraries as 87-base-pair reads. As for the original processing: A later analysis tallied roughly 80 million unique TCR beta chains across the 610 or so repertoires, and approximately 12 million of those chains were shared by two or more donors. To remove PCR and sequencing errors, raw reads were error-corrected and collapsed into unique sequences using a nearest-neighbor algorithm that merged closely related sequences. CDR3 sequences were aligned to IMGT reference sequences to assign V, D and J gene segments. For a sequence to be retained, at least a six-nucleotide match to both a V gene segment and a J gene segment was required. Rearrangements were called productive when the CDR3 lacked stop codons and stayed in frame with V and J; all others were non-productive. Following IMGT convention, CDR3 was defined as the stretch from the second conserved V-encoded cysteine to the conserved J-encoded phenylalanine. The earlier analysis of fewer than 700 of the donors excluded sequences that lacked an unambiguous match to a single V gene segment. In an earlier analysis of about 590 of the donors, a V segment was called functional when productive rearrangements were above 56.7%, and segregating when the standard deviation between donors exceeded 5%. A statistical classification framework was built to diagnose cytomegalovirus status from the catalog of TCR beta chain sequences. In a later analysis, V and J genes were assigned by comparing TCR nucleotide sequences against IMGT/GENE-DB human TR gene sequences. The TCRdist pipeline was used in a later analysis to assign CDR3 sequences and most-parsimonious VDJ recombination scenarios. In a later analysis, each TCR beta chain was defined by its CDR3 amino acid sequence together with its V-gene family, and reads without a unique V-gene family were excluded. A later analysis removed 592 highly shared, low-generation-probability nucleotide sequences to deal with suspected cross-contamination and a sequencing artifact. For each public chain, a later analysis derived a clonal expansion index from normalized ranks of inferred template counts within each repertoire. In a later analysis, generation probabilities were computed using a VDJ recombination model fitted to out-of-frame rearrangements, and the results were checked against IGoR. In a later analysis, TCR-TCR, TCR-HLA and TCR-CMV co-occurrence was scored with hypergeometric tests, and a repertoire-size bias correction was applied to TCR pairs. To estimate false discovery rates, a later analysis permuted the HLA or CMV assignments 20 times. In a later analysis, co-occurring TCRs were grouped using DBSCAN, with TCRdist sequence similarity added in when clustering inside HLA-allele-positive subsets. Repertoires with fewer than 30,000 or more than 120,000 public chains, plus five repertoires with anomalous nucleotide sharing, were excluded from co-occurrence clustering. TCRdb took over this immuneACCESS table, retaining in-frame rearrangements with V and J assigned. Such tables are incomplete; in checked studies, under half of the missing clones stem from an unresolved V gene, and the remainder is unexplained. Clonal size and the V and J genes are those of that table, whereas D and trimming came from the DNA. The sample table holds about 68,000 clones, of which over 75% were seen once. 6.5% to 7% of the sample is in the top ten clones.

The sample is drawn from a study of cytomegalovirus exposure and HLA in healthy donors (dated by TCRdb to 2015 to 2018). For the wider study: According to an earlier analysis of several hundred of the donors, about 180 million T cells yielded some 120 million unique TCR beta sequences and about 280 Gb of sequence data. Donor age, sex, ethnicity and CMV serostatus were compiled alongside the repertoire data. All discovery cohort repertoires had been generated using a single sequencing platform. Roughly five DR-DQ haplotypes were handled as single units for association and clustering, since linkage in the cohort was strong. The study was designed to test whether signatures of past pathogen exposure could be identified by cataloging public T cell receptors. Genome-wide SNP genotypes for about 60% of the 666 donors were used in a later genetic analysis, which treated that subset as a discovery cohort. Among approximately 370 genotyped donors of the cohort, an average of roughly 230,000 unique TCR beta nucleotide sequences was sequenced per donor, of which about 19% were non-productive. The study used immunosequencing to profile the T cell repertoires of 670 or so subjects and linked those repertoires to cytomegalovirus serostatus. An earlier analysis of 500 to 750 of the donors applied high-throughput TCR beta sequencing to assess whether each TCR beta V gene segment acted as functional or pseudogenic. Of the 398 genotyped donors, 81% fell in the genetic ancestry cluster associated with self-reported Caucasian donors. An early release that covered fewer than 750 HLA-typed donors contained approximately 300 gigabases of sequencing data and tens of millions of unique TCR sequences. High-throughput TCR immunosequencing, statistical association of individual TCRs with disease status, and machine learning were combined to predict cytomegalovirus infection status. Typing coverage differed by locus: A, B, C, DRB1 and DQB1 were typed in about 620-640 donors, DQA1 in about 560, DPA1 in around 580, and DPB1 in 400 to 490. The later analysis used no new phenotypic data to find candidate immune exposures, relying instead on TCR beta sequences and their occurrence across donors. A later analysis re-analyzed previously published TCR beta repertoires from 666 donors and added high-resolution HLA genotyping to study TCR occurrence patterns. In addition to the first cohort of 650 to 800 subjects, a separate validation cohort of approximately 130 different subjects was used. Class I and class II HLA loci were covered by the typing at four-digit resolution.

The CDR3 sequence holds 14 residues, the cysteine and phenylalanine included. Kept here is only the CDR3 DNA, which spans 42 bases and is read in frame from base 1. CDR1 is given as SNHLY and CDR2 as FYNNEI, both from the germline V gene. The germline V end is reduced by 7 bases and the J end by 11 bases; junction bases left unmatched: 13. In total, just over 650 healthy bone marrow donors made up the cohort. At the time of sampling, all cohort members were nominally healthy, though unrecorded immune exposures were likely present. Of the approximately 670 cohort members, around 290 had a positive CMV serostatus and 350 to 450 had a negative one, while no CMV serostatus was recorded for the donor. Every donor gave a peripheral blood sample, and the peripheral blood mononuclear cells from that sample were used for TCR beta sequencing. The Qiagen DNeasy Blood Extraction Kit was used to extract genomic DNA from the blood cell samples.

Summary of the overall study and its limitations: It was suggested by the authors that the approach could potentially be generalized to other disease states and immunological phenotypes. Correlated functional status among segregating V segments might reflect linkage disequilibrium, but an unknown experimental factor could not be ruled out. Because counts were too low, seventeen rarely observed V segments, including chromosome 9 orphons, were left out of the earlier analysis of 587 of the donors. In a later analysis, the rate of TCR association differed among HLA loci, with DRB1 alleles having the most associated TCRs and HLA-C alleles having the fewest. A further reported finding was that TCR beta sequences accurately predicted the HLA-A and HLA-B alleles for most subjects in the first cohort. Across donors, most TCR sequences were observed very rarely, whereas some public TCRs were present in many individuals. The sequencing pipeline was judged likely to have produced a cluster of highly shared sequence variants as a technical artifact. Immune exposure information for the cohort was limited to CMV serostatus. Some IMGT-functional V segments, including TRBV6-2 and TRBV6-3, could not be distinguished by the 87-base-pair reads and were therefore excluded. The cohort was sequenced for TCR beta chains only, and without alpha or paired-chain data the features that could be detected were limited. In a later analysis, about 17,000 TCR beta sequences were associated with specific HLA alleles at a false discovery rate of 0.05. Several of the top co-occurrence clusters appeared to be linked to parvovirus B19, influenza, CMV and Epstein-Barr virus, according to a later analysis. In a later analysis, HLA-associated TCR beta chains showed more clonal expansion and lower generation probabilities than non-associated chains that were equally common. In both the original and validation cohorts, the classifier was reported to diagnose cytomegalovirus status with high specificity and sensitivity. The study gave a list of over 150 TCR beta chains associated with cytomegalovirus. When HLA alleles, especially DR and DQ, strongly co-occurred, TCR associations were difficult to assign to individual alleles. A later analysis found that most CMV-associated TCR beta chains appeared HLA-restricted, with HLA associations seemingly driven largely by CMV exposure. In an earlier analysis of approximately 600 of the donors, most TCR beta V segments were observed in productive rearrangements about 87% or about 30% of the time, broadly matching IMGT annotations. A later genetic analysis associated a missense DCLRE1C variant with V-gene and J-gene trimming of TCR beta chains, and an independent cohort replicated the association. Sequencing depth was assumed to be roughly uniform across donors in the presence/absence analyses, though that assumption may not hold. In a later genetic analysis, fewer N-insertions in productive TCRs were reported among donors in an Asian-associated ancestry cluster than the 666-donor mean. Because some donors lacked HLA typing at each locus, the association tests relied only on the typed subset. A few of the identified cytomegalovirus-associated TCR beta chains were confirmed in vitro to be specific for cytomegalovirus antigens.

Sequenced sample: PBMCs. The chain joins TRBV2 to TRBJ1-2; 10 bases in the middle match TRBD1. The sequence was obtained from a human donor in good health. The CDR3 reads CASILLPGTGEYTF. The nucleotides read TGTGCCAGCATCTTACTTCCCGGGACAGGGGAATACACCTTC. The entire variable domain, with the stretches around the CDR3 drawn from the reference TRBV2 and TRBJ1-2 proteins, is EPEVTQTPSHQVTQMGQEVILRCVPISNHLYFYWYRQILGQKVEFLVSFYNNEISEKSEIFDDQFSVERPDGSNFTLKIRSTKLEDSAMYFCASILLPGTGEYTFGSGTRLTVV.